This is a list of T cell receptor beta chains from one sample in a study of regulatory T cells in long-lasting Graves disease. One entry per CDR3 protein results from TCRdb running MiXCR on the multiplex PCR reads. This table has 450,000 to 650,000 distinct CDR3 sequences, 16% appearing once. This sample was also put to use in a study of T cells in Graves' hyperthyroidism and ophthalmopathy.

The source was peripheral blood mononuclear cells (PBMCs), collected at new diagnosis, from a patient treated with antithyroid drugs. The receptors originated from a woman aged 35-65 years with Graves disease. Both conserved end residues are part of each CDR3. Fields, in order: V gene, D gene, clone size, J gene, CDR3 protein, CDR3 DNA. A D gene is named only where the DNA matches it firmly. Some rows have no size entry. The others give once, few or many, or a class for an expanded clone.

TRBV9	TRBD2	NA	TRBJ2-2	CASSVGGGGMNTGELFF	TGTGCCAGCAGCGTAGGGGGGGGAGGGATGAACACCGGGGAGCTGTTTTTT
TRBV2	TRBD1	many	TRBJ1-6	CASSEGTGSTLHF	TGTGCCAGCAGTGAAGGGACAGGCAGCACCCTCCACTTT
TRBV12-3/TRBV12-4	NA	many	TRBJ1-4	CASSLYITTNEKLFF	TGTGCCAGCAGTTTATATATCACAACTAATGAAAAACTGTTTTTT
TRBV5-1	TRBD1	NA	TRBJ2-7	CASSAGQGRSYEQYF	TGCGCCAGCAGCGCGGGACAGGGACGCTCCTACGAGCAGTACTTC
TRBV28	TRBD1	many	TRBJ1-1	CASSWGQGANTEAFF	TGTGCCAGCAGTTGGGGACAGGGGGCAAACACTGAAGCTTTCTTT
TRBV3-1	NA	many	TRBJ1-2	CASSLEGGRSVYGYTF	TGTGCCAGCAGCCTTGAGGGGGGCAGGTCGGTGTATGGCTACACCTTC
TRBV30	TRBD1	many	TRBJ1-6	CACYHHGQGAYNSPLHF	TGTGCCTGCTATCACCATGGACAGGGGGCCTATAATTCACCCCTCCACTTT
TRBV2	NA	many	TRBJ1-6	CASSSEGSPLHF	TGTGCCAGCAGTTCGGAGGGCTCACCCCTCCACTTT
TRBV2	TRBD1	NA	TRBJ1-2	CASSELAGGHLYGCTF	TGTGCCAGCAGTGAACTGGCAGGGGGTCATCTATACGGCTGCACCTTC
TRBV6-1	NA	NA	TRBJ1-5	CASTGRGDLGQPQHF	TGTGCCAGCACGGGAAGAGGGGACTTGGGTCAGCCCCAGCATTTT
TRBV5-1	TRBD2	many	TRBJ2-3	CASSESVLASTDTQYF	TGCGCCAGCAGCGAAAGTGTACTAGCGAGCACAGATACGCAGTATTTT
TRBV18	NA	few	TRBJ2-2	CASSPSALTGELFF	TGTGCCAGCTCACCGTCAGCCCTTACCGGGGAGCTGTTTTTT
TRBV24-1	TRBD1	many	TRBJ1-5	CATSQGGTQHF	TGTGCCACCAGTCAGGGGGGGACCCAGCATTTT
TRBV6-1	NA	few	TRBJ1-4	CASSQLGFEKLFF	TGTGCCAGCAGTCAGCTAGGGTTTGAAAAACTGTTTTTT
TRBV2	NA	many	TRBJ1-1	CASWGGGDTEAFF	TGTGCCAGCTGGGGCGGGGGAGACACTGAAGCTTTCTTT
TRBV24-1	NA	NA	TRBJ2-1	CATSAGTYNEQFF	TGTGCCACCAGTGCCGGGACCTACAATGAGCAGTTCTTC
TRBV5-1	NA	NA	TRBJ1-1	CASSLNNEAFF	TGCGCCAGCAGCTTAAACAACGAAGCTTTCTTT
TRBV20-1	NA	many	TRBJ1-2	CSASTGIGGYTF	TGCAGTGCTAGTACAGGGATTGGGGGCTACACCTTC
TRBV28	NA	many	TRBJ1-4	CASRRGRGEKLFF	TGTGCCAGCAGGCGGGGGCGAGGTGAAAAACTGTTTTTT
TRBV2	TRBD1	many	TRBJ2-7	CASRRGQGPEEQYF	TGTGCCAGCAGAAGGGGACAGGGGCCGGAAGAGCAGTACTTC
TRBV7-2	NA	many	TRBJ2-1	CATSLGGGNYNEQFF	TGTGCCACCTCCCTAGGGGGGGGCAACTACAATGAGCAGTTCTTC
TRBV5-1	TRBD1	NA	TRBJ1-6	CASSLGGTGPRDNSPLHF	TGCGCCAGCAGCTTGGGCGGGACAGGGCCTAGAGATAATTCACCCCTCCACTTT
TRBV19	NA	many	TRBJ1-1	CASSIAAGVGNTEAFF	TGTGCCAGTAGTATAGCAGCAGGGGTAGGGAACACTGAAGCTTTCTTT
TRBV30	TRBD1	many	TRBJ1-1	CAWSVYTGVNTEAFF	TGTGCCTGGAGTGTATATACAGGGGTGAACACTGAAGCTTTCTTT
TRBV4-1	NA	NA	TRBJ1-2	CASSQRGARGYTF	TGCGCCAGCAGCCAGCGGGGGGCGAGAGGCTACACCTTC
TRBV9	NA	NA	TRBJ2-2	CASSVEGLNTGELFF	TGTGCCAGCAGCGTCGAGGGCCTGAACACCGGGGAGCTGTTTTTT
TRBV9	NA	NA	TRBJ1-2	CASSPSGSTYPDGYTF	TGTGCCAGCAGCCCCAGCGGGAGCACTTACCCGGATGGCTACACCTTC
TRBV30	NA	NA	TRBJ1-1	CAWSSRADLSNTEAFF	TGTGCCTGGAGTTCTAGGGCCGACCTCTCGAACACTGAAGCTTTCTTT
TRBV2	NA	many	TRBJ2-3	CASTPQGGPDTQYF	TGTGCCAGCACTCCACAGGGTGGGCCAGATACGCAGTATTTT
TRBV30	NA	NA	TRBJ1-5	CAWPPRERVDNQPQHF	TGTGCCTGGCCCCCTCGGGAGAGGGTAGACAATCAGCCCCAGCATTTT
TRBV28	NA	NA	TRBJ1-4	CASSFVGDEKLFF	TGTGCCAGCAGTTTTGTGGGGGACGAAAAACTGTTTTTT
TRBV12-3/TRBV12-4	TRBD1	NA	TRBJ1-2	CASNLRQGNTVNYGYTF	TGTGCCAGCAACCTTCGACAGGGTAACACAGTAAACTATGGCTACACCTTC
TRBV12-3/TRBV12-4	TRBD1	few	TRBJ2-5	CASRETGGETQYF	TGTGCCAGCAGGGAGACAGGGGGGGAGACCCAGTACTTC
TRBV11-2	NA	many	TRBJ2-2	CASSLLRATGLRTGELFF	TGTGCCAGCAGCCTCCTTAGGGCAACAGGGCTGAGGACCGGGGAGCTGTTTTTT
TRBV2	NA	few	TRBJ1-5	CATAGGSGQPQHF	TGTGCCACCGCCGGGGGGTCTGGGCAGCCCCAGCATTTT
TRBV10-3	NA	NA	TRBJ1-1	CAISDRGRTEAFF	TGTGCCATCAGTGATAGGGGTCGCACTGAAGCTTTCTTT
TRBV12-3/TRBV12-4	NA	many	TRBJ1-5	CASKASNQPQHF	TGTGCCAGCAAGGCGAGCAATCAGCCCCAGCATTTT
TRBV19	NA	NA	TRBJ1-1	CASTRPQTNTEAFF	TGTGCCAGTACCAGACCGCAAACGAACACTGAAGCTTTCTTT
TRBV18	NA	NA	TRBJ2-7	CASSQDSSSYEQYF	TGTGCCAGCTCACAGGACAGCAGCTCCTACGAGCAGTACTTC
TRBV5-1	TRBD1	few	TRBJ2-1	CASSSAGTVDNEQFF	TGCGCCAGCAGCAGCGCCGGGACAGTTGACAATGAGCAGTTCTTC
TRBV19	TRBD1	few	TRBJ2-7	CASSVPGQGDKEQYF	TGTGCCAGTAGTGTTCCGGGACAGGGAGATAAGGAGCAGTACTTC
TRBV12-3/TRBV12-4	NA	NA	TRBJ2-1	CASTPARFAYNEQFF	TGTGCCAGCACCCCGGCTAGGTTCGCCTACAATGAGCAGTTCTTC
TRBV13	NA	many	TRBJ2-7	CASSLPGATEQYF	TGTGCCAGCAGCTTGCCTGGGGCTACCGAGCAGTACTTC
TRBV2	NA	many	TRBJ1-2	CASTEGTPNYGYTF	TGTGCCAGCACCGAGGGGACGCCTAACTATGGCTACACCTTC
TRBV5-1	NA	few	TRBJ1-5	CASSLDGGQPQHF	TGCGCCAGCAGCTTGGACGGGGGACAGCCCCAGCATTTT
TRBV11-3	TRBD1	many	TRBJ2-3	CASSSTGLPRTDTQYF	TGTGCCAGCAGCTCGACAGGGCTCCCACGCACAGATACGCAGTATTTT
TRBV4-2	NA	few	TRBJ1-2	CASSQEKPPYGYTF	TGTGCCAGCAGCCAAGAGAAGCCGCCTTATGGCTACACCTTC
TRBV11-2	NA	NA	TRBJ2-7	CASSPLSRQTFREQYF	TGTGCCAGCAGCCCCCTGTCGAGGCAAACTTTTAGGGAGCAGTACTTC